This TCR beta chain was sequenced for a study of T cells in Graves' hyperthyroidism and ophthalmopathy (dated by TCRdb to about 2019). Describing the broader study: Peripheral blood was sampled at the time of initial diagnosis, prior to any treatment. Following sampling, methimazole starting at 30 mg daily was given to hyperthyroidism patients, and high-dose intravenous methylprednisolone was given to ophthalmopathy patients. The 90 or so discovery patients were randomly split 7:3 into training and test sets. Whether ophthalmopathy could be predicted prospectively was tested in an independent validation cohort made up of 18 to 20 hyperthyroidism patients plus 17 patients who later progressed to ophthalmopathy. In more than 5 Graves' hyperthyroidism patients, the study also compared T-cell repertoires from thyroid tissue with T-cell repertoires from blood. TCR V-J signatures able to tell the groups apart were searched for in a discovery cohort of 95 or so patients, of whom approximately 40 had Graves' ophthalmopathy and more than 55 had stable Graves' hyperthyroidism. The paper describes TCR Vbeta CDR3 sequencing of 120 to 150 peripheral blood samples, made up of approximately 40 ophthalmopathy patients, around 73 hyperthyroidism patients and 17 progressor patients.

In the ophthalmopathy patients, disease was moderately to severely active, with a Clinical Activity Score of 3 or more, a NOSPECS grade of 4 or more, and a duration of less than 3 months. Any patient with an uncontrolled infection, another autoimmune disease, pregnancy or lactation was excluded. Clinical symptoms, serum thyroxine and TRAb, thyroid ultrasound, and orbital computed tomography formed the basis for the diagnoses. Ficoll-Paque density gradient centrifugation was used to isolate PBMCs from approximately 11 ml of fresh peripheral blood. Trizol reagent was used to extract total RNA, and RNA quality was then checked on an Agilent 2100 Bioanalyzer. Overall study results and their limits: Blood samples also contained most of the expanded thyroid clonotypes (frequency above 0.001), which suggests that blood repertoires may reflect thyroid immune responses. In cross-validation, a model built on a 13 V-J signature told ophthalmopathy apart from stable hyperthyroidism with 85% to 90% sensitivity and about 81% specificity, and in testing the same model reached 80%/75%. No statistical method was used to fix the sample size in advance, and group allocation was not hidden from the investigators. During validation, the model predicted progression to ophthalmopathy a median of approximately 7 months ahead of onset, with around 65% sensitivity and 72% to 80% specificity.

The CDR3 runs 14 amino acids, cysteine and phenylalanine included. Only the CDR3 DNA is retained, 42 bases long and in frame from the first base. Sequences SEHNR (CDR1) and FQNEAQ (CDR2) are obtained from the germline V gene (reference sequence). The V end loses 6 bases and the J end loses 0 bases, and a stretch of 12 bases separates them. This clonotype was picked up many times. Its antigen is unknown. Qualities for individual bases were not recorded, and no much larger clone is one base off. The TCR beta CDR3 regions were amplified from the RNA transcripts. The first round of RT-PCR for the TCR CDR3 was performed with the HTBI primer set and the Qiagen OneStep RT-PCR kit. Libraries were constructed in a second round of multiplex PCR, after which size selection and purification were performed. Sequencing of the libraries was done on an Illumina HiSeq2000 using paired-end 100 bp reads. Regarding the original processing steps: SOAPnuke was used to process the raw data, removing reads that contained adapters or uncalled bases, had a mean Phred below 15, or lacked an exact match to the constant primer or identifier. High-quality paired reads were merged with COPE v1.2.5, and unique nucleotide sequences were defined as clonotypes. MiTCR v1.1 was used to align clonotypes to the IMGT TRBV, TRBD and TRBJ reference segments. Only V-J combinations with frequency above 0.0001, covering approximately 99% of repertoires, were analysed. A TCS score was defined as the ratio between F50 (clonal expansion) and ExV (chaos), using BLOSUM62-based TCRdist between CDR3 peptides within each V-J. Welch's t-statistics and random forest reduced fewer than 600 V-J features to about 13, which were used in a naive Bayes classifier (R e1071). TCRdb cleaned the public reads at Q25 with fastp, built clones with MiXCR and kept in-frame beta chains. Entries are consolidated by CDR3 protein sequence, retaining the most common genes and DNA. It is TCRdb's table, rather than the study itself, that gives the V and J calls and clone size. This sample holds hundreds of thousands of distinct CDR3 sequences; roughly 14% were observed only once. Under 15% of the sample is taken by the ten largest.

Recombination connected TRBV7-9 to TRBJ2-7; the D gene identity is not certain. Sequencing was carried out using blood. This clonotype was sampled from a man aged 18 to 29 with Graves' ophthalmopathy. The DNA sequence is as follows: TGTGCCAGCAGTCTAGACGGAAGCTCCTACGAGCAGTACTTC. This is translated as CASSLDGSSYEQYF. The CDR3 plus the reference TRBV7-9 and TRBJ2-7 genes for the other parts give the full variable domain: DTGVSQNPRHKITKRGQNVTFRCDPISEHNRLYWYRQTLGQGPEFLTYFQNEAQLEKSRLLSDRFSAERPKGSFSTLEIQRTEQGDSAMYLCASSLDGSSYEQYFGPGTRLTVT.